Listed below are T cell receptor beta chains from one sample, sequenced in a study of blood T cell repertoires in COVID-19. Using immunoSEQ multiplex PCR, the repertoire was profiled, and TCRdb retains in-frame clones only, with some absent. The profile shows tens of thousands of clones, 75% to 90% of them singletons. The source material was peripheral blood. Source of these receptors: a woman aged 70-85 years with acute or convalescent COVID-19. The CDR3 runs from the conserved cysteine through the conserved F or W. Fields, in order: V gene, D gene, clone size, J gene, CDR3 DNA, CDR3 protein. D genes are given only for firm matches. Only part of the rows carry a size: once, few, many, or a class if the clone is expanded.

TRBV12-3/TRBV12-4	-	-	TRBJ2-2	TGTGCCAACAGACAGGCTTCCACCGGGGAGCTGTTTTTT	CANRQASTGELFF
TRBV3-1/TRBV3-2	-	-	TRBJ1-1	TGTGCCAGCAGCCAAGAGCAGGGGCTCCCTTTGATGAACACTGAAGCTTTCTTT	CASSQEQGLPLMNTEAFF
TRBV19	TRBD1	-	TRBJ1-5	TGTGCCAGTAGCCCGACAGGGGGCAATCAGCCCCAGCATTTT	CASSPTGGNQPQHF
TRBV5-4	TRBD2	few	TRBJ2-7	TGTGCCAGCAGCTTGCGGCCTAGCGGGTTCTCCTACGAGCAGTACTTC	CASSLRPSGFSYEQYF
TRBV5-1	TRBD2	-	TRBJ2-7	TGCGCCAGCAGCAGATACGCTAGCGGGAGTTACGAGCAGTACTTC	CASSRYASGSYEQYF
TRBV7-9	TRBD1	-	TRBJ1-4	TGTGCCAGCAGCTTATACTTGGGACAGGGGTTTAATGAAAAACTGTTTTTT	CASSLYLGQGFNEKLFF
TRBV7-2	-	-	TRBJ1-6	TGTGCCAGCAGTTCCGGGGGGCCTAGTCACTCACCCCTCCACTTT	CASSSGGPSHSPLHF
TRBV19	TRBD1	-	TRBJ1-5	TGTGCCAGTAGTCCTGGGACAGCTAGCAATCAGCCCCAGCATTTT	CASSPGTASNQPQHF
TRBV23-1	-	-	TRBJ1-5	TGCGCCAGCAGCCCTTTTAGCAATCAGCCCCAGCATTTT	CASSPFSNQPQHF
TRBV4-1	-	-	TRBJ1-2	TGCGCCAGCAGCCAAGATCTGGACAGACTAGCCTATGGCTACACCTTC	CASSQDLDRLAYGYTF
TRBV5-4	TRBD2	-	TRBJ2-1	TGTGCCAGCAGCTTGTCCCAGCGGGAGAGTCGTGAGCAGTTCTTC	CASSLSQRESREQFF
TRBV19	TRBD1	-	TRBJ1-2	TGTGCCAGTAGAGCCCCGGGACAGAGCTATGGCTACACCTTC	CASRAPGQSYGYTF
TRBV19	TRBD1	-	TRBJ1-3	TGTGCCAGTAGTGTAACAGGGGCTTCTGGAAACACCATATATTTT	CASSVTGASGNTIYF
TRBV4-2	TRBD2	-	TRBJ2-2	TGTGCCAGCAGCCAAGAACCGGGACTAGCAGGAATGGGTACCGGGGAGCTGTTTTTT	CASSQEPGLAGMGTGELFF
TRBV12-3/TRBV12-4	TRBD1	-	TRBJ1-3	TGTGCCAGCAGGACAGGGGGCAGGGACACCATATATTTT	CASRTGGRDTIYF
TRBV29-1	-	-	TRBJ2-5	TGCAGCGCCCTAGCTTGGGGAGAGACCCAGTACTTC	CSALAWGETQYF
TRBV2	TRBD2	-	TRBJ2-7	TGTGCCACCGGGGGGGACCCCAGCCCCTACGAGCAGTACTTC	CATGGDPSPYEQYF
TRBV7-9	TRBD2	-	TRBJ2-7	TGTGCCAGCAGCCACCGGACTAGCGGGAATCACGAGCAGTACTTC	CASSHRTSGNHEQYF
TRBV18	-	-	TRBJ1-2	TGTGCCAGCTCACCCTCAGGGCTCGACTATGGCTACACCTTC	CASSPSGLDYGYTF
TRBV6-6	TRBD2	-	TRBJ2-6	TGTGCCTCTAGCGGGGACCGTTACTCTGGGGCCAACGTCCTGACTTTC	CASSGDRYSGANVLTF
TRBV2	TRBD1	-	TRBJ1-6	TGTGCCAGCGTCAGGGGGGCAGGGGAAGCCTCACCCCTCCACTTT	CASVRGAGEASPLHF
TRBV6-1	TRBD1	-	TRBJ2-1	TGTGCCAGCAGTGAAAGGGGACAGATCTCCTACAATGAGCAGTTCTTC	CASSERGQISYNEQFF
TRBV6-4	TRBD2	-	TRBJ2-1	TGTGCCAGCAGGCCTAGCGGGGGCCCTTCACAAGCCTACAATGAGCAGTTCTTC	CASRPSGGPSQAYNEQFF
TRBV9	-	-	TRBJ1-3	TGTGCCAGCAGCGGCCAACCCCAGGTTTTCTCTGGAAACACCATATATTTT	CASSGQPQVFSGNTIYF
TRBV2	TRBD2	-	TRBJ2-3	TGTGCCAGTCAGAGCGGGGGTAACACAGATACGCAGTATTTT	CASQSGGNTDTQYF
TRBV3-1/TRBV3-2	-	-	TRBJ1-1	TGTGCCAGCAGCGCCCGACAGGTTTCGGCTGAAGCTTTCTTT	CASSARQVSAEAFF
TRBV3-1/TRBV3-2	TRBD1	-	TRBJ1-1	TGTGCCAGCAGCCCTCGGGACAGGGTGATCAGGAACACTGAAGCTTTCTTT	CASSPRDRVIRNTEAFF
TRBV10-1	-	-	TRBJ2-2	TGCGCCAGCAGTGAGTCGGCGGGATCTGCCGGGGAGCTGTTTTTT	CASSESAGSAGELFF
TRBV27	TRBD1	-	TRBJ2-1	TGTGCCAGCAGCCCCAGACGGACAGGGGGTCCCAATAGAGGCAATGAGCAGTTCTTC	CASSPRRTGGPNRGNEQFF
TRBV27	-	once	TRBJ2-7	TGTGCCAGCAGAGCAGGGGTCGAGCAGTACTTC	CASRAGVEQYF
TRBV7-9	-	-	TRBJ1-5	TGTGCCAGCAGCTTAGCGTCTGGGGGGGTCAATCAGCCCCAGCATTTT	CASSLASGGVNQPQHF
TRBV3-1/TRBV3-2	-	-	TRBJ1-2	TGTGCCAGCAGCCAAGTGGAGGGCTATGGCTACACCTTC	CASSQVEGYGYTF
TRBV6-1	TRBD1	-	TRBJ1-2	TGTGCCAGCAGTGATCCGGGACAGGCTAACTATGGCTACACCTTC	CASSDPGQANYGYTF
TRBV24-1	-	-	TRBJ2-5	TGTGCCACCAGATCGACAGGTCGGGAGACCCAGTACTTC	CATRSTGRETQYF
TRBV27	-	-	TRBJ1-2	TGTGCCAGCAGTTTGTCCAGGGTTCGCGGCTACACCTTC	CASSLSRVRGYTF
TRBV12-3/TRBV12-4	-	-	TRBJ2-7	TGTGCCAGCAGGAGACAGAGCTACGAGCAGTACTTC	CASRRQSYEQYF
TRBV6-4	TRBD1	-	TRBJ2-7	TGTGCCAGCAGCCAACGACAGGGTGCGACCTACGAGCAGTACTTC	CASSQRQGATYEQYF
TRBV28	-	-	TRBJ1-2	TGTGCCAGCCAGCGGGGGCTCGGGGGCTACACCTTC	CASQRGLGGYTF
TRBV6-8	TRBD1	few	TRBJ1-2	TGTGCCAGCAGTTACTATGGGGCAGGGGGGAAAGGCTACACCTTC	CASSYYGAGGKGYTF
TRBV18	-	once	TRBJ1-4	TGTGCCAGCTCACCCGGGATGGGTGAAAAACTGTTTTTT	CASSPGMGEKLFF
TRBV25-1	-	-	TRBJ2-2	TGTGCCAGCAGTCACCCGGGACGGGGGACCGGGGAGCTGTTTTTT	CASSHPGRGTGELFF
TRBV3-1/TRBV3-2	-	-	TRBJ2-6	TGTGCCAACATAAATTCACAAGATGGGGCCAACGTCCTGACTTTC	CANINSQDGANVLTF
TRBV19	-	few	TRBJ2-6	TGTGCCAGTAGTATCCCAGGCGGACTGAACGTCCTGACTTTC	CASSIPGGLNVLTF
TRBV10-2	-	-	TRBJ2-7	TGCGCCAGCAGTGTGACAGCGACTTACGAGCAGTACTTC	CASSVTATYEQYF
TRBV18	TRBD1	-	TRBJ1-6	TGTGCCAGCTCGCCACAAAGAGGGATGACAGGGAATAATTCACCCCTCCACTTT	CASSPQRGMTGNNSPLHF
TRBV5-4	TRBD1	-	TRBJ1-1	TGTGCCAGCAGCTTGTTGTTGAGGACAGGGAACACTGAAGCTTTCTTT	CASSLLLRTGNTEAFF
TRBV10-1	TRBD2	-	TRBJ2-2	TGCGCCAGCAGTGCTAGCGGACCGACCTCCGGGGAGCTGTTTTTT	CASSASGPTSGELFF
TRBV28	-	-	TRBJ2-7	TGTGCCAGCAGGGGGACGGGATCTTGGAGGGACGAGCAGTACTTC	CASRGTGSWRDEQYF
TRBV5-4	-	-	TRBJ2-2	TGTGCCAGCAGCCCACGGACCGGGGAGCTGTTTTTT	CASSPRTGELFF
TRBV6-5	-	-	TRBJ2-2	TGTGCCAGCAGTCCGGACACCGGGGAGCTGTTTTTT	CASSPDTGELFF
TRBV20-1	TRBD2	-	TRBJ2-1	TGCAGTGCTAGTAGAATAGCGGGAGTTGGTTACAATGAGCAGTTCTTC	CSASRIAGVGYNEQFF
TRBV7-2	TRBD2	-	TRBJ2-3	TGTGCCAGCAGCCGCTTGAGCGGGGTTTCCACAGATACGCAGTATTTT	CASSRLSGVSTDTQYF
TRBV20-1	-	-	TRBJ2-5	TGCAGTGCTAGTTCATGGACAGCCGAGACCCAGTACTTC	CSASSWTAETQYF